This T cell receptor beta chain was sequenced during a study of blood T cell repertoires in COVID-19. On the study more broadly: Sites in the United States, Italy and Spain provided acute and convalescent COVID-19 samples. Sample material is recorded as cDNA or gDNA derived from T cells, B-cell-depleted T cells, or PBMCs.

The V and J ends lost 1 base and 4 bases, in that order; junction bases with no gene match: 9. The CDR3 contains 17 residues. Germline V gene sequence: CDR1 SGHNT, CDR2 YENEEA. In the source study's methods: Reference gene primers were amplified, and this amplification served to estimate nucleated cell counts. Assay: immunoSEQ multiplex PCR; the TCRdb copy retains only in-frame clones and omits some. V and J calls and clone size are copied from that table; D and trimming were computed from the DNA. The table has 500,000 to 600,000 clones, approximately 88% seen once. During active infection, Seattle patients enrolled and were then monitored through disease.

Sequencing was performed on peripheral blood. The sequence came from a woman aged 50 to 60 with COVID-19, enrolled during active disease. This chain joins TRBV11-3 and TRBJ2-2, with TRBD1 identical over 7 bases. The CDR3 region is CASSLAEGARSTGELFF. The CDR3 DNA reads TGTGCCAGCAGCTTAGCAGAGGGGGCGCGGAGCACCGGGGAGCTGTTTTTT.